What follows are 7 T cell receptor beta chains derived from one specimen sequenced in a study of spatial heterogeneity in lung cancer. Study-level points and caveats: The number of expanded tumor alpha and beta chains correlated with mutation number.

What these receptors recognize is not known. Time point in this sample: sample taken at primary tumor resection. TCRdb re-analysed the 5' RACE reads in MiXCR, keeping a single row per CDR3 protein. The profile shows 8,000 or so distinct CDR3 sequences, around 5.4% of them singletons. Sequencing used lung tumor tissue, obtained at surgery. These receptors were collected from a male donor with early-stage non-small cell lung cancer.

This clonotype was observed many times. The chain employs TRBV4-1 and TRBJ1-1; D perhaps matches TRBD1 (6 bases). The V gene's germline CDR1 is MGHRA and CDR2 YSYEKL. With 3 bases removed from V and 3 bases from J, the gap between germline ends came to 17 bases. CDR3 length equals 16 residues. The CDR3 nucleotides read TGCGCCAGCAGCCATCTCCTGGGGGCAGAACACACTGAAGCTTTCTTT. This codes for CASSHLLGAEHTEAFF.

The chain combines TRBV19 with TRBJ1-5; D is undetermined. The germline CDR1 and CDR2 sequences are LNHDA and SQIVND (reference sequence). The CDR3 extends over 14 amino acids. The germline V and J ends were trimmed by 6 bases and 1 base, with 10 bases remaining between them. In nucleotides, the CDR3 is TGTGCCAGTAGATATACGGGAAGCAATCAGCCCCAGCATTTT. The encoded protein is CASRYTGSNQPQHF.

This clonotype is medium-sized by share. The chain is built from TRBV19 and TRBJ2-3; possibly TRBD2 for D (5 bases). The CDR3 consists of 15 residues. Germline-derived CDR1 and CDR2 are LNHDA and SQIVND (reference sequence). The germline V and J ends were trimmed by 7 bases and 6 bases, with 20 bases remaining between them. CDR3 sequence: CASIPRPGLWDTQYF. CDR3 DNA: TGTGCCAGTATCCCGAGACCGGGGTTGTGGGATACGCAGTATTTT.

In its sample, this clonotype was seen many times. The rearrangement uses TRBV25-1 and TRBJ2-3; 8 bases align to TRBD1. J lost 3 bases, V lost 1 base, and 9 bases had no gene match. Germline values: CDR1 MGHDK, CDR2 SYGVNS. The CDR3 extends over 17 amino acids. In DNA, the CDR3 is TGTGCCAGCAGTGAATCTAGAGGACAGGGAAGGACAGATACGCAGTATTTT. Residues: CASSESRGQGRTDTQYF.

This clonotype was seen only a few times. The chain is built from TRBV3-1 and TRBJ1-2; D may be TRBD1 (6 bases). The CDR3 is 15 amino acids. Trimming took 2 bases from V and 5 from J, leaving 15 bases between them. Germline V lookup: CDR1 LGHDT, CDR2 YNNKEL (reference sequence). CDR3 in amino acids: CASSQLGAVGYGYTF. In nucleotides, the CDR3 is TGTGCCAGCAGCCAACTGGGGGCGGTGGGATATGGCTACACCTTC.

A few counts support this clonotype. The rearrangement uses TRBV20-1 and TRBJ2-1, with D perhaps being TRBD1 or TRBD2 (5 bases each). Germline CDR1 and CDR2: DFQATT and SNEGSKA (reference sequence). The CDR3 covers 16 residues. The V end was cut by 6 bases, the J end by 8 bases, with 26 bases between. The DNA of the CDR3 is TGCAGTGCAATAGGGTATAGCGTAGGGGTAAGGGATGAGCAGTTCTTC. This sequence encodes CSAIGYSVGVRDEQFF.

This clonotype is medium-sized. The CDR3, as DNA: TGTGCCAGCGGCCACGGTCAGGCTACGCAGTATTTT. It encodes CASGHGQATQYF. This chain joins TRBV27 and TRBJ2-3; no clear D gene. The germline gives CDR1 MNHEY, CDR2 SMNVEV (reference sequence). The CDR3 loop spans 12 amino acids. Trimming took 8 bases from V and 8 from J, leaving 14 bases between them.